Sequencing of this TCR beta chain was carried out in a study of molecular identifiers for immune sequencing clone quantification. Study as a whole: Replicates partitioned RNA from roughly 21,000 or 96,000 naive CD8 cells into five parts, sequencing four.

As to this clonotype: Its antigen is not identified.

Libraries for naive CD8 T cells, which were made from approximately 20,000 to 1,000,000 sorted cells, drew on 10%, 30% or 50% of the RNA. The study, taken as a whole, reports: Whereas clones above 20 RNA copies held under 1% of naive-cell molecules, they held over 97% of effector molecules.

Germline V gene sequence: CDR1 SEHNR, CDR2 FQNEAQ (reference sequence). The V gene end was trimmed by 2 bases and the J gene end by 5 bases; junction bases not matched to a gene: 9. This CDR3 contains 15 residues. Previously reported methods and listed TCR primers produced the bulk TCR libraries. TCRdb re-called the PCR reads through MiXCR, storing one row per CDR3 protein. The sample includes around 320,000 distinct CDR3 sequences, 24% of them seen just once. Sequencing was performed on naive CD8+ T cells from blood, with Jurkat cell RNA spiked in. This sample's subset: FACS-sorted CD8+CD4-CCR7+CD45RA+ naive T cells. This TCR was sampled from a human donor in good health. Some libraries in this study had Jurkat cell RNA spiked in. V usage is TRBV7-9 and J usage is TRBJ2-7; 7 bases map to TRBD1. The CDR3 reads CASSLRGQGFDEQYF. The CDR3 bases are TGTGCCAGCAGCTTAAGGGGGCAGGGGTTCGACGAGCAGTACTTC.